The entry below describes one T cell receptor beta chain. The antigen is unknown. The record originates from a study of CD8+ T cells in alopecia areata. Whole-study results and caveats: Patients displayed less clarity in TCR sharing than mice, a finding possibly related to HLA. The study also sequences resident alphabeta T cells of normal skin in scalp samples.

Extracted RNA was reverse transcribed, and the resulting cDNA served as sequencing template. Libraries were prepared by immunoSEQ multiplex PCR; TCRdb keeps only in-frame clonotypes and omits some of them. In the table there are fewer than 150,000 clones, approximately 58% of which are singletons. The CDR3 has 13 residues. The germline gives CDR1 MNHEY, CDR2 SVGAGI. V dropped 6 bases and J dropped 3 bases, with 11 bases sitting between them. PBMCs, the starting material, were the source of sorted CD4+ and CD8+ T cells. The genes are TRBV6-5 and TRBJ1-2; D is possibly TRBD1 (6 bases). The source material was CD4+ T cells sorted from blood. This clonotype originated in a human donor in good health. The CDR3 DNA reads TGTGCCAGCAGCCGGACAGCAGACTATGGCTACACCTTC. Protein sequence: CASSRTADYGYTF.